A single sample gave rise to the 8 T cell receptor beta chains below, sequenced in a study of cytomegalovirus exposure and HLA in healthy donors. Method: immunoSEQ multiplex PCR; TCRdb's copy keeps in-frame clones and lacks some. The data show 67,000 or so clones, with 94% seen just once and around 1.5% held by the top ten. Sequenced: PBMCs. These receptors came from a man between 18 and 29 years old in good health and CMV-seropositive.

The rearrangement joins TRBV6-5 to TRBJ2-7; tentative D call: TRBD1 (6 bases). Trimming removed 6 bases from V and 2 bases from J, with 14 bases in between. Germline V gene sequence: CDR1 MNHEY, CDR2 SVGAGI. This CDR3 region has 14 residues. CDR3 in amino acids: CASSSPRTAYEQYF. The CDR3 nucleotides read TGTGCCAGCAGCAGTCCTCGGACAGCCTACGAGCAGTACTTC.

The chain combines TRBV10-3 with TRBJ1-2, with D possibly being TRBD1 (5 bases). The germline V gene has CDR1 ENHRY and CDR2 SYGVKD. V lost 4 bases to trimming and J lost 5 bases, with 5 bases between them. This CDR3 region has 11 residues. The DNA of the CDR3 is TGTGCCATCAGTGGACAGTATGGCTACACCTTC. It yields the protein CAISGQYGYTF.

V is TRBV6-1 and J is TRBJ1-5, with 12 nucleotides matching TRBD1. Germline V gene data show CDR1 as MNHNS and CDR2 as SASEGT. J was trimmed by 5 bases and V by 6 bases; bases with no gene match: 5. The CDR3 runs to 15 residues. Written as DNA, the CDR3 is TGTGCCAGCAGGGGGGGACAGGGGGCGGATCAGCCCCAGCATTTT. It codes for CASRGGQGADQPQHF.

This sequence joins TRBV2 and TRBJ2-7, with 11 bases lining up with TRBD2. Germline CDR1 SNHLY, CDR2 FYNNEI. V gave up 5 bases and J gave up 2 bases; unmatched junction bases: 23. The CDR3 is made up of 21 amino acids. CDR3 sequence: CASSPGTSGSPPRTGTYEQYF. CDR3 bases: TGTGCCAGCAGTCCCGGGACTAGCGGCTCCCCTCCCAGGACGGGGACCTACGAGCAGTACTTC.

This chain joins TRBV5-5 and TRBJ2-5, with 7 bases lining up with TRBD1. Trimming took 4 bases from V and 1 from J; bases not matched to a gene: 4. This CDR3 has 14 amino acids. The germline CDR1 and CDR2 sequences are SGHKS and YYEKEE (reference sequence). CDR3 nucleotide sequence: TGTGCCAGCAGCGTGACAGGGAGCCAAGAGACCCAGTACTTC. As protein: CASSVTGSQETQYF.

This clone was counted a single time. Here the CDR3 DNA reads TGTGCCAGCAGCCGCGCGGTACAGGGAACCGGGGAGCTGTTTTTT. This sequence encodes CASSRAVQGTGELFF. The chain recombines TRBV14 with TRBJ2-2, with D maybe TRBD1 (6 bases). CDR1 is SGHDN and CDR2 is FVKESK in the germline V gene. Trimming took 4 bases from V and 5 from J, leaving 14 bases between them. CDR3 length: 15 residues.

The chain couples TRBV9 to TRBJ2-4; 8 bases are a match to TRBD1. V gave up 2 bases and J gave up 8 bases; unmatched junction bases: 3. Germline lookup yields CDR1 SGDLS and CDR2 YYNGEE. The CDR3 sequence is 13 residues long. CDR3 in DNA: TGTGCCAGCAGCGTCAGACAGGGGCACATTCAGTACTTC. Residues: CASSVRQGHIQYF.

This rearrangement joins TRBV28 to TRBJ1-2, with D maybe TRBD1 (5 bases). Germline V gene data show CDR1 as MDHEN and CDR2 as SYDVKM. The V end lost 3 bases, the J end lost 4 bases, and 12 bases lay between the germline ends. The CDR3 length is 14 residues. The CDR3 region is CASSFTGSFYGYTF. The CDR3 bases are TGTGCCAGCAGTTTCACAGGATCATTCTATGGCTACACCTTC.